The 22 T cell receptor beta chains presented below share a single source sample, sequenced in a study of breast tumors, draining lymph nodes, adjacent tissues. The lymph nodes were axillary draining lymph nodes from breast cancer patients. MiXCR, run by TCRdb on the multiplex PCR reads, gives a single entry per CDR3 protein. The sample consists of some 150,000 distinct CDR3 sequences, around 35% of them appearing once. The sample taken for sequencing was axillary lymph node tissue. The source of these receptors is a female donor with breast cancer. Some clones in this sample may be carry-over from other donors' samples.

In its sample, this clonotype was seen many times. In nucleotides, the CDR3 is TGTGCCAGCAGGACTCGCCCGGGGTATGGCTACACCTTC. This codes for CASRTRPGYGYTF. The chain links TRBV6-5 to TRBJ1-2; D is undetermined. The CDR3 spans 13 residues. With 6 bases removed from V and 5 bases from J, the gap between germline ends came to 13 bases. Germline assignment: CDR1 MNHEY and CDR2 SVGAGI.

This clonotype was picked up many times. The chain uses TRBV12-3 or TRBV12-4 and TRBJ1-4; D is uncertain. The CDR3 spans 15 residues. V was pared by 1 base and J by 2 bases, with 8 bases between. Here the CDR3 reads CASSLGGRTNEKLFF. The CDR3 nucleotides read TGTGCCAGCAGTTTAGGAGGCCGGACTAATGAAAAACTGTTTTTT.

In regard to this clonotype: Mismatch with germline at one junction end may stem from a read error. The V gene is TRBV20-1, the J gene TRBJ1-1; D perhaps matches TRBD1 (5 bases). CDR3 length equals 11 residues. Germline V gene lookup returns CDR1 DFQATT and CDR2 SNEGSKA (reference sequence). The CDR3 DNA reads TGCAGTGCTAGATTGGTGGTTAGGGGAGTCTTT. It codes for CSARLVVRGVF.

This clonotype was detected ten times or more. CDR3 residues: CASSVTISGANVLTF. The DNA of the CDR3 is TGTGCCAGCAGCGTGACGATCTCTGGGGCCAACGTCCTGACTTTC. The chain couples TRBV7-9 to TRBJ2-6; D unresolved. Trimming left V 5 bases short and J 0 bases short, with 8 bases between. Germline CDR1 SEHNR, CDR2 FQNEAQ (reference sequence). CDR3 length: 15 residues.

V usage is TRBV11-3 and J usage is TRBJ2-3, with 15 positions matching TRBD2. The germline CDR1 and CDR2 sequences are SGHNT and YENEEA. This CDR3 is built from 18 residues. V was pared by 5 bases and J by 1 base, with 7 bases of the junction left unmatched. The CDR3: CASSPGTSGRNRTDTQYF. CDR3 DNA: TGTGCCAGCAGCCCTGGGACTAGCGGGAGGAACCGCACAGATACGCAGTATTTT.

Comments on this clonotype: No conserved phenylalanine or tryptophan ends this CDR3, so it is likely a read error. No DNA is shown, since the ends of the CDR3 on it are uncertain; the CDR3 is the one TCRdb lists. This chain links TRBV2 with TRBJ2-2; the table calls TRBD1, which could not be checked here. Germline CDR1 is SNHLY and CDR2 is FYNNEI. Counting both end residues, the CDR3 totals 15 amino acids. The CDR3: CASYDRGGITGELLL.

About this clonotype itself: Relative to the germline gene, one junction end is altered; a read error may explain this. The chain joins TRBV6-5 to TRBJ2-7, with 7 bases fitting TRBD2. The germline V gene has CDR1 MNHEY and CDR2 SVGAGI. The CDR3 has 13 residues. The DNA of the CDR3 is TGTGCCAGCAGTCACTCTGGACCGGGAGGGCAGTACTTC. This codes for CASSHSGPGGQYF.

A remark on this clonotype: One base away lies a much larger clone, so this may be a sequencing read error. The CDR3 reads CAIGDWGGEAFF. The DNA of the CDR3 is TGTGCCATCGGTGACTGGGGTGGGGAAGCTTTCTTT. The chain uses TRBV10-3 and TRBJ1-1, with unresolved D. Germline loops: CDR1 ENHRY, CDR2 SYGVKD. This CDR3 is 12 amino acids long.

This clonotype was seen a few times. The rearrangement joins TRBV7-4 to TRBJ2-3; TRBD2 matches at 9 bases. This CDR3 is built from 17 residues. V shed 1 base and J 1 base; nucleotides not matched to a gene: 6. Germline V gives CDR1 SGHVT, CDR2 SQSDAQ. The CDR3 protein is CASSLGRGGPCTDTQYF. The CDR3 region has the DNA TGTGCCAGCAGCTTAGGGCGGGGGGGCCCGTGCACAGATACGCAGTATTTT.

The CDR3 region has the DNA TGCAGTGCTAGAGCGGCAGGGATCTCTGGGGCCAACGTCCTGACTTTC. Translated, it gives CSARAAGISGANVLTF. The rearrangement uses TRBV20-1 and TRBJ2-6; TRBD1 might be the D (5 bases). The CDR3 has 16 residues. The V end was cut by 1 base, the J end by 0 bases, with 10 bases between. The germline V gene encodes CDR1 DFQATT and CDR2 SNEGSKA (reference sequence).

This chain connects TRBV20-1 to TRBJ1-3; D is unclear. Trimming shortened V by 4 bases and J by 0 bases, and 10 bases separated the two germline ends. The CDR3 spans 14 residues. Germline-derived CDR1 and CDR2 are DFQATT and SNEGSKA (reference sequence). This CDR3 is CSANKLNSGNTIYF. CDR3 nucleotides: TGCAGTGCTAATAAATTAAACTCTGGAAACACCATATATTTT.

For the CDR3, the DNA is TGTGCCAGCAGTTTATTGAGATTATCTGAAGCTTTCTTT. Its translation: CASSLLRLSEAFF. This rearrangement joins TRBV28 to TRBJ1-1, with D unresolved. V shed 1 base and J shed 6 bases, with 9 bases lying between them. The CDR3 length is 13 residues. Looked up from germline, CDR1 is MDHEN and CDR2 is SYDVKM.

The table lists this clonotype with a few counts. This may be a read error: a much more frequent sequence differs by one nucleotide. J is TRBJ2-3 and V is TRBV11-3; 10 bases fit TRBD2. The ends lost 5 bases at V and 5 bases at J; junction bases unmatched: 10. Germline V lookup: CDR1 SGHNT, CDR2 YENEEA. The CDR3 is 16 amino acids. Written as DNA, the CDR3 is TGTGCCAGCAGCCCCGGACTAGCGGCGGGGGGAGATACGCAGTATTTT. It specifies CASSPGLAAGGDTQYF.

In this sample, this clonotype turned up many times. V is TRBV2 and J is TRBJ1-3; D is ambiguous. CDR3 length equals 13 residues. Germline V gene lookup returns CDR1 SNHLY and CDR2 FYNNEI. Trimming left V 7 bases short and J 4 bases short, with 11 bases between. CDR3 loop: CASIQGAGNTIYF. DNA of the CDR3: TGTGCCAGCATCCAAGGAGCGGGAAACACCATATATTTT.

Only a few counts were recorded for this clonotype. A much larger clone differs from this one at a single base, so this may be a read error. V gene TRBV4-2 combines with J gene TRBJ2-2, with TRBD1 identical over 7 bases. The CDR3 has 17 residues. Germline V CDR1 and CDR2: LGHNA, YNFKEQ. CDR3 sequence: CASGQGLGQSGTGELFF. DNA of the CDR3: TGTGCCAGCGGCCAAGGTCTGGGACAGTCGGGCACCGGGGAGCTGTTTTTT.

This clonotype was detected many times. The chain recombines TRBV20-1 with TRBJ1-5; no firm D call. The V end lost 0 bases, the J end lost 2 bases, and 5 bases lay between the germline ends. The germline V gene encodes CDR1 DFQATT and CDR2 SNEGSKA (reference sequence). The length of the CDR3 is 13 residues. The CDR3 sequence: CSARERGNQPQHF. In DNA form, the CDR3 reads TGCAGTGCTAGAGAACGAGGCAATCAGCCCCAGCATTTT.

This clonotype appeared many times. This chain connects TRBV19 to TRBJ1-5; a weak D match, TRBD1 (5 bases). V lost 7 bases and J lost 0, with 22 bases in between. CDR3 length: 18 amino acids. Germline V gene sequence: CDR1 LNHDA, CDR2 SQIVND (reference sequence). The CDR3 sequence: CASTFWGPSGYSNQPQHF. The CDR3 DNA reads as TGTGCCAGTACCTTCTGGGGACCCAGTGGTTATAGCAATCAGCCCCAGCATTTT.

This clonotype was observed at least ten times. The chain combines TRBV11-2 with TRBJ1-2; 10 bases map to TRBD1. This CDR3 has 17 amino acids. V dropped 5 bases and J dropped 3; count of bases not matched to a gene: 12. CDR1 is SGHAT, CDR2 FQNNGV, per germline. CDR3 DNA: TGTGCCAGCAGCCCCATTCGAAGACAGGGGGCTGACTATGGCTACACCTTC. This sequence encodes CASSPIRRQGADYGYTF.

This clonotype appeared many times. The gene calls are TRBV5-1 and TRBJ2-2, with 10 bases matching TRBD2. The CDR3 extends over 16 amino acids. Trimming cost V 1 base and J 4 bases; bases outside gene matches: 4. Germline V lookup: CDR1 SGHRS, CDR2 YFSETQ. Here the CDR3 reads CASSLFQRGGTGELFF. CDR3 coding DNA: TGCGCCAGCAGCTTGTTCCAGCGGGGGGGCACCGGGGAGCTGTTTTTT.

The chain carries TRBV7-9 and TRBJ1-2; a weak D match, TRBD1 (5 bases). The germline V gene encodes CDR1 SEHNR and CDR2 FQNEAQ (reference sequence). Deletions cut 3 bases from V and 4 bases from J, with 21 bases between. This CDR3 region has 17 residues. The CDR3 loop reads CASSFGAPTGGGYGYTF. For the CDR3, the DNA is TGTGCCAGCAGCTTCGGCGCTCCGACGGGCGGGGGCTATGGCTACACCTTC. The full variable domain, in which reference TRBV7-9 and TRBJ1-2 provide the parts outside the CDR3, is DTGVSQNPRHKITKRGQNVTFRCDPISEHNRLYWYRQTLGQGPEFLTYFQNEAQLEKSRLLSDRFSAERPKGSFSTLEIQRTEQGDSAMYLCASSFGAPTGGGYGYTFGSGTRLTVV.

This clonotype was detected many times. The chain combines TRBV6-2 or TRBV6-3 with TRBJ1-5, with unresolved D. CDR1 is MNHEY and CDR2 is SVGEGT in the germline V gene. The V gene lost 2 bases and the J gene lost 0 bases, with 14 bases spanning the gap. The CDR3 consists of 17 residues. DNA of the CDR3: TGTGCCAGCAGTTACGAAGTTTTGGGAGATAGCAATCAGCCCCAGCATTTT. Translation: CASSYEVLGDSNQPQHF.

The genes are TRBV10-3 and TRBJ2-2; a possible D gene is TRBD1 (6 bases). This CDR3 comprises 13 residues. Germline CDR1 and CDR2: ENHRY and SYGVKD. Trimming pared 3 bases from V and 4 bases from J, leaving 6 bases between. The CDR3 DNA reads as TGTGCCATCAGTGAAGGGGGCACCGGGGAGCTGTTTTTT. It encodes CAISEGGTGELFF.